This passage covers 5 T cell receptor beta chains from one sample sequenced in a study of blood T cell repertoires in COVID-19. TCRdb keeps only in-frame clones here, not all; method: immunoSEQ multiplex PCR. The sample shows approximately 100,000 clones, 85% of them seen only once. Material for sequencing was peripheral blood. The source of these receptors is a man older than 75 with acute or convalescent COVID-19.

This clone was recorded once. V and J are TRBV11-2 and TRBJ2-7; 11 bases match TRBD2. This CDR3 is 17 amino acids long. After removal of 7 bases from V and 2 bases from J, the junction contained 13 bases not matched to a gene. In germline, CDR1 is SGHAT, CDR2 FQNNGV. This CDR3 reads CASTAVRLAGGPYEQYF. In nucleotides, the CDR3 is TGTGCCAGCACCGCGGTTCGGCTAGCGGGAGGACCCTACGAGCAGTACTTC. The full variable domain, with the rest looked up from reference TRBV11-2 and TRBJ2-7, is EAGVAQSPRYKIIEKRQSVAFWCNPISGHATLYWYQQILGQGPKLLIQFQNNGVVDDSQLPKDRFSAERLKGVDSTLKIQPAKLEDSAVYLCASTAVRLAGGPYEQYFGPGTRLTVT.

The chain employs TRBV2 and TRBJ2-2, with D possibly TRBD1 on 5 matching bases. This CDR3 contains 15 residues. V lost 0 bases and J 6 bases, leaving 11 bases between the germline ends. Germline-derived CDR1 and CDR2 are SNHLY and FYNNEI. The CDR3 bases are TGTGCCAGCAGTGAAGCGCTTCACAGGCCCGGGGAGCTGTTTTTT. It specifies CASSEALHRPGELFF. Combining the CDR3 with reference TRBV2 and TRBJ2-2 gives the whole variable domain EPEVTQTPSHQVTQMGQEVILRCVPISNHLYFYWYRQILGQKVEFLVSFYNNEISEKSEIFDDQFSVERPDGSNFTLKIRSTKLEDSAMYFCASSEALHRPGELFFGEGSRLTVL.

The chain joins TRBV14 to TRBJ1-1, with unresolved D. The CDR3 extends over 15 amino acids. V lost 6 bases, J lost 0 bases, and 14 bases lay in between. CDR1 is SGHDN, CDR2 FVKESK, per germline. The CDR3 is CASSRLRSMNTEAFF. The CDR3 nucleotides read TGTGCCAGCAGTCGCCTTCGCTCTATGAACACTGAAGCTTTCTTT.

V is TRBV7-2 and J is TRBJ2-7, with TRBD2 matching 15 bases. Looked up from germline, CDR1 is SGHTA and CDR2 is FQGNSA. This CDR3 spans 18 amino acids. The trim removed 3 bases at V and 4 bases at J, leaving 10 bases unmatched. CDR3 in amino acids: CASSFGTSGRRLRYEQYF. CDR3 coding DNA: TGTGCCAGCAGCTTCGGGACTAGCGGGAGGAGGCTTAGGTACGAGCAGTACTTC.

CDR3 sequence: CASSYSNPGDGYTF. CDR3 nucleotide sequence: TGTGCCAGCAGTTACTCGAATCCAGGGGATGGCTACACCTTC. V gene TRBV6-6 combines with J gene TRBJ1-2, with D perhaps matching TRBD1 (6 bases). The germline V and J ends were trimmed by 0 bases and 6 bases, with 11 bases remaining between them. This CDR3 contains 14 residues. Germline loops: CDR1 MNHNY, CDR2 SVGAGI (reference sequence).